Given below is one T cell receptor beta chain in context. The target antigen is unknown. The sample originates from a study of cytomegalovirus exposure and HLA in healthy donors. Study conclusions and caveats: The study recorded about 160 TCR beta chains that were cytomegalovirus-associated.

It was with 60 Vbeta and 13 Jbeta primers that the PCR ran. Sequenced by immunoSEQ multiplex PCR; TCRdb stores in-frame clones only, minus some. There are 120,000 to 150,000 clones in the sample; 80% to 90% occur only once, and roughly 4% lies in the top ten. This sequence originates from a woman in her 40s in good health and CMV-seropositive. The sample was PBMCs.

The CDR3 DNA reads as TGTGCCAGCAGTGTACAGCGGGGGGGACCGATCACAGATACGCAGTATTTT. This gives the protein CASSVQRGGPITDTQYF. The rearrangement links TRBV2 to TRBJ2-3; 10 nucleotides match TRBD2. Germline CDR1 SNHLY, CDR2 FYNNEI. CDR3 length: 17 amino acids. After removal of 4 bases from V and 2 bases from J, the junction contained 9 bases not matched to a gene.